Listed below are T cell receptor beta chains from one sample, sequenced in a study of blood T cell repertoires in COVID-19. Assay used: immunoSEQ multiplex PCR; TCRdb lists only in-frame clones, some missing. Of hundreds of thousands of clones listed, 80% to 90% are singletons. The sequencing sample was made of peripheral blood. These receptors all come from a woman in her 40s with active or convalescent COVID-19. CDR3s include the opening cysteine and the closing phenylalanine or tryptophan. A D gene is named only where the DNA matches it firmly. Not all rows give a size; the values are once, few, many and, for expanded clones, a class.

CDR3 DNA | CDR3 protein | V gene | clone size | J gene | D gene | CDR3 length
TGTGCCAGCAGCTTAGTCGGAGGGTACGGCGAGCAGTACTTC | CASSLVGGYGEQYF | TRBV7-9 | few | TRBJ2-7 | - | 14
TGTGCCAGCAGCCTATTAGGGGTCGGATTCTACGAGCAGTACTTC | CASSLLGVGFYEQYF | TRBV11-1 | - | TRBJ2-7 | - | 15
TGTGCCAGCAGTTACTCGTTCAGGGCCTATAATTCACCCCTCCACTTT | CASSYSFRAYNSPLHF | TRBV6-5 | few | TRBJ1-6 | - | 16
TGCGCCAGCAGTCGGACTAGCGATTCCTACGAGCAGTACTTC | CASSRTSDSYEQYF | TRBV4-1 | - | TRBJ2-7 | TRBD2 | 14
TGCGCCAGCAGCCAAAGCCCCACGGGGAATCAGCCCCAGCATTTT | CASSQSPTGNQPQHF | TRBV4-3 | - | TRBJ1-5 | - | 15
TGTGCCAGCAGCCAAATCCCCTGGAACACCGGGGAGCTGTTTTTT | CASSQIPWNTGELFF | TRBV3-1/TRBV3-2 | - | TRBJ2-2 | - | 15
TGTGCCACCAGCAGAGATATGGGTGGTAGCTCGGGGACCCAGTACTTC | CATSRDMGGSSGTQYF | TRBV15 | - | TRBJ2-5 | - | 16
TGTGCCAGTAGTATTTTAGCGGGAGGAGCTCGCGACAATGAGCAGTTCTTC | CASSILAGGARDNEQFF | TRBV19 | - | TRBJ2-1 | TRBD2 | 17
TGTGCCAGCACCTTCCTGACAGGAGATACGCAGTATTTT | CASTFLTGDTQYF | TRBV12-3/TRBV12-4 | - | TRBJ2-3 | - | 13
TGTGCCAGCAGCGAATATCCCGACAGGGGTCGGCCCGGGGAGCTGTTTTTT | CASSEYPDRGRPGELFF | TRBV6-4 | - | TRBJ2-2 | TRBD1 | 17
TGTGCCAGCAGCCAATTTGGGACAAAATCCTACGAGCAGTACTTC | CASSQFGTKSYEQYF | TRBV14 | - | TRBJ2-7 | - | 15
TGTGCCACCAGTGACCCCGGGACAGGTGGTTATGGCTACACCTTC | CATSDPGTGGYGYTF | TRBV24-1 | - | TRBJ1-2 | TRBD1 | 15
TGTGCCAGCCTGCCTAGCGGGGGTGCGGAGACCCAGTACTTC | CASLPSGGAETQYF | TRBV2 | few | TRBJ2-5 | TRBD2 | 14
TGTGCCAGCAGCAGCGGACTAGCACAAGGGGGAGATACGCAGTATTTT | CASSSGLAQGGDTQYF | TRBV21-1 | - | TRBJ2-3 | - | 16
TGTGCCAGCAGCTTAGGTACAGGACTAGTAATGTACGAGCAGTACTTC | CASSLGTGLVMYEQYF | TRBV11-2 | - | TRBJ2-7 | TRBD2 | 16
TGTGCCACCAGTGACCCCCGCTATGGCTACACCTTC | CATSDPRYGYTF | TRBV24-1 | - | TRBJ1-2 | - | 12
TGTGCCAGTAGTATAGGGCCAGGTTCAAACACTGAAGCTTTCTTT | CASSIGPGSNTEAFF | TRBV19 | - | TRBJ1-1 | - | 15